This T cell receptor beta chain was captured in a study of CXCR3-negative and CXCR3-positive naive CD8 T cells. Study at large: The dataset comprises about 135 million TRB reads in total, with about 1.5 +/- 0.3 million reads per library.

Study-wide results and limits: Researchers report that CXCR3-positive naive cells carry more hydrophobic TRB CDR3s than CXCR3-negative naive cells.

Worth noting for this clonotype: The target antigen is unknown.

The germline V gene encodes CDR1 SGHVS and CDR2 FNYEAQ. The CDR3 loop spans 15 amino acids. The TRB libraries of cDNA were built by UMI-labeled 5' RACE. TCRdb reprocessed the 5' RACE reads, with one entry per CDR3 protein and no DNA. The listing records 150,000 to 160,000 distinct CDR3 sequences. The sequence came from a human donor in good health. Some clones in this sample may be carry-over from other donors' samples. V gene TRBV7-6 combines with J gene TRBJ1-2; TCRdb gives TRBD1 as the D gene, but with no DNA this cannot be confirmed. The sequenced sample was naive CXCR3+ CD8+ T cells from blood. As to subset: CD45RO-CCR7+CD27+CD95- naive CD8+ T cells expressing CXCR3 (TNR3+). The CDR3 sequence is CASSLAILGDYGYTF.